These T cell receptor beta chains were read from a single sample in a study of shared clonotypes between healthy human individuals. Sequencing used immunoSEQ multiplex PCR; TCRdb keeps in-frame clones, though not all of them. The sample gives around 1.4 million clones, less than 99% of which show up once; 0.36% is in the top ten. The sequenced sample consisted of naive CD4+ T cells sorted from blood. The receptors stem from a man aged 25 to 45 in good health. The CDR3 runs from the conserved cysteine through the conserved F or W. The order of the fields is J gene, V gene, D gene, clone size, CDR3 protein, CDR3 DNA. D genes are given only for firm matches. Only part of the rows carry a size: once, few, many, or a class if the clone is expanded.

TRBJ1-2	TRBV28	.	.	CASSSSGVGYGYTF	TGTGCCAGCAGTAGTTCAGGGGTTGGCTATGGCTACACCTTC
TRBJ1-3	TRBV7-8	.	.	CASSGGLFSGNTIYF	TGTGCCAGCAGCGGAGGACTGTTCTCTGGAAACACCATATATTTT
TRBJ1-5	TRBV5-1	.	.	CASSLGTGNQPQHF	TGCGCCAGCAGCTTGGGCACCGGCAATCAGCCCCAGCATTTT
TRBJ2-2	TRBV30	.	.	CAWRAPSSAGSYTGELFF	TGTGCCTGGAGGGCCCCTAGTTCGGCGGGGTCTTACACCGGGGAGCTGTTTTTT
TRBJ2-7	TRBV6-1	TRBD1	.	CASSATTGRTSYEQYF	TGTGCCAGCAGTGCAACGACAGGGCGAACTTCCTACGAGCAGTACTTC
TRBJ2-7	TRBV6-1	.	.	CASSSGTFSYEQYF	TGTGCCAGCAGCTCCGGGACGTTTTCCTACGAGCAGTACTTC
TRBJ1-4	TRBV7-8	.	.	CASGQLNEKLFF	TGTGCCAGCGGACAGCTTAATGAAAAACTGTTTTTT
TRBJ2-1	TRBV10-1	.	.	CASSTGPYNEQFF	TGCGCCAGCAGCACGGGCCCCTACAATGAGCAGTTCTTC
TRBJ2-2	TRBV6-6	TRBD1	.	CASSQRQGLTGELFF	TGTGCCAGCAGTCAAAGACAGGGTTTGACCGGGGAGCTGTTTTTT
TRBJ1-5	TRBV5-8	TRBD1	.	CASSPGQGMGQPQHF	TGTGCCAGCAGCCCCGGACAGGGAATGGGTCAGCCCCAGCATTTT
TRBJ2-1	TRBV5-1	TRBD2	.	CASSSGGDNEQFF	TGCGCCAGCAGCTCCGGGGGGGACAATGAGCAGTTCTTC
TRBJ2-7	TRBV7-2	TRBD1	.	CASSRDRGFDF	TGTGCCAGCTCCCGGGACAGGGGTTTTGACTTC
TRBJ1-3	TRBV19	.	.	CASSISASGNTIYF	TGTGCCAGTAGTATCTCCGCCTCTGGAAACACCATATATTTT
TRBJ2-3	TRBV7-9	TRBD2	.	CASSLWLAGRTDTQYF	TGTGCCAGCAGCTTATGGCTAGCGGGACGGACAGATACGCAGTATTTT
TRBJ2-1	TRBV6-5	.	once	CASSYIGEWSNEQFF	TGTGCCAGCAGTTACATCGGGGAATGGAGCAATGAGCAGTTCTTC
TRBJ2-2	TRBV5-6	.	.	CASSLVSGELFF	TGTGCCAGCAGCTTGGTAAGCGGGGAGCTGTTTTTT
TRBJ2-7	TRBV6-6	TRBD1	.	CASSSPGQGYEQYF	TGTGCCAGCAGTTCTCCGGGACAGGGCTACGAGCAGTACTTC
TRBJ1-1	TRBV29-1	.	.	CSVRFRGGGYTEAFF	TGCAGCGTAAGGTTCAGGGGAGGAGGATACACTGAAGCTTTCTTT
TRBJ1-1	TRBV11-2	.	.	CASSPLGFDTEAFF	TGTGCCAGCAGCCCCCTTGGGTTCGACACTGAAGCTTTCTTT
TRBJ2-1	TRBV5-1	TRBD2	.	CASSLGTRGNEQFF	TGCGCCAGCAGCTTGGGGACTAGGGGTAATGAGCAGTTCTTC
TRBJ2-7	TRBV6-5	.	.	CASSYSRTTSTYEQYF	TGTGCCAGCAGTTACTCACGGACAACTAGCACCTACGAGCAGTACTTC
TRBJ1-4	TRBV10-3	TRBD1	.	CAIRQGEDYGKLFF	TGTGCCATCCGACAGGGGGAGGATTACGGAAAACTGTTTTTT
TRBJ2-7	TRBV4-1	TRBD1	.	CASSLKGGQGSYEQYF	TGCGCCAGCAGCTTGAAAGGGGGACAGGGGTCCTACGAGCAGTACTTC
TRBJ2-7	TRBV9	.	.	CASSVDELSLPYEQYF	TGTGCCAGCAGCGTAGATGAGCTGTCGTTACCCTACGAGCAGTACTTC
TRBJ2-7	TRBV9	.	.	CASSPRWNPYEQYF	TGTGCCAGCAGCCCCCGATGGAATCCCTACGAGCAGTACTTC